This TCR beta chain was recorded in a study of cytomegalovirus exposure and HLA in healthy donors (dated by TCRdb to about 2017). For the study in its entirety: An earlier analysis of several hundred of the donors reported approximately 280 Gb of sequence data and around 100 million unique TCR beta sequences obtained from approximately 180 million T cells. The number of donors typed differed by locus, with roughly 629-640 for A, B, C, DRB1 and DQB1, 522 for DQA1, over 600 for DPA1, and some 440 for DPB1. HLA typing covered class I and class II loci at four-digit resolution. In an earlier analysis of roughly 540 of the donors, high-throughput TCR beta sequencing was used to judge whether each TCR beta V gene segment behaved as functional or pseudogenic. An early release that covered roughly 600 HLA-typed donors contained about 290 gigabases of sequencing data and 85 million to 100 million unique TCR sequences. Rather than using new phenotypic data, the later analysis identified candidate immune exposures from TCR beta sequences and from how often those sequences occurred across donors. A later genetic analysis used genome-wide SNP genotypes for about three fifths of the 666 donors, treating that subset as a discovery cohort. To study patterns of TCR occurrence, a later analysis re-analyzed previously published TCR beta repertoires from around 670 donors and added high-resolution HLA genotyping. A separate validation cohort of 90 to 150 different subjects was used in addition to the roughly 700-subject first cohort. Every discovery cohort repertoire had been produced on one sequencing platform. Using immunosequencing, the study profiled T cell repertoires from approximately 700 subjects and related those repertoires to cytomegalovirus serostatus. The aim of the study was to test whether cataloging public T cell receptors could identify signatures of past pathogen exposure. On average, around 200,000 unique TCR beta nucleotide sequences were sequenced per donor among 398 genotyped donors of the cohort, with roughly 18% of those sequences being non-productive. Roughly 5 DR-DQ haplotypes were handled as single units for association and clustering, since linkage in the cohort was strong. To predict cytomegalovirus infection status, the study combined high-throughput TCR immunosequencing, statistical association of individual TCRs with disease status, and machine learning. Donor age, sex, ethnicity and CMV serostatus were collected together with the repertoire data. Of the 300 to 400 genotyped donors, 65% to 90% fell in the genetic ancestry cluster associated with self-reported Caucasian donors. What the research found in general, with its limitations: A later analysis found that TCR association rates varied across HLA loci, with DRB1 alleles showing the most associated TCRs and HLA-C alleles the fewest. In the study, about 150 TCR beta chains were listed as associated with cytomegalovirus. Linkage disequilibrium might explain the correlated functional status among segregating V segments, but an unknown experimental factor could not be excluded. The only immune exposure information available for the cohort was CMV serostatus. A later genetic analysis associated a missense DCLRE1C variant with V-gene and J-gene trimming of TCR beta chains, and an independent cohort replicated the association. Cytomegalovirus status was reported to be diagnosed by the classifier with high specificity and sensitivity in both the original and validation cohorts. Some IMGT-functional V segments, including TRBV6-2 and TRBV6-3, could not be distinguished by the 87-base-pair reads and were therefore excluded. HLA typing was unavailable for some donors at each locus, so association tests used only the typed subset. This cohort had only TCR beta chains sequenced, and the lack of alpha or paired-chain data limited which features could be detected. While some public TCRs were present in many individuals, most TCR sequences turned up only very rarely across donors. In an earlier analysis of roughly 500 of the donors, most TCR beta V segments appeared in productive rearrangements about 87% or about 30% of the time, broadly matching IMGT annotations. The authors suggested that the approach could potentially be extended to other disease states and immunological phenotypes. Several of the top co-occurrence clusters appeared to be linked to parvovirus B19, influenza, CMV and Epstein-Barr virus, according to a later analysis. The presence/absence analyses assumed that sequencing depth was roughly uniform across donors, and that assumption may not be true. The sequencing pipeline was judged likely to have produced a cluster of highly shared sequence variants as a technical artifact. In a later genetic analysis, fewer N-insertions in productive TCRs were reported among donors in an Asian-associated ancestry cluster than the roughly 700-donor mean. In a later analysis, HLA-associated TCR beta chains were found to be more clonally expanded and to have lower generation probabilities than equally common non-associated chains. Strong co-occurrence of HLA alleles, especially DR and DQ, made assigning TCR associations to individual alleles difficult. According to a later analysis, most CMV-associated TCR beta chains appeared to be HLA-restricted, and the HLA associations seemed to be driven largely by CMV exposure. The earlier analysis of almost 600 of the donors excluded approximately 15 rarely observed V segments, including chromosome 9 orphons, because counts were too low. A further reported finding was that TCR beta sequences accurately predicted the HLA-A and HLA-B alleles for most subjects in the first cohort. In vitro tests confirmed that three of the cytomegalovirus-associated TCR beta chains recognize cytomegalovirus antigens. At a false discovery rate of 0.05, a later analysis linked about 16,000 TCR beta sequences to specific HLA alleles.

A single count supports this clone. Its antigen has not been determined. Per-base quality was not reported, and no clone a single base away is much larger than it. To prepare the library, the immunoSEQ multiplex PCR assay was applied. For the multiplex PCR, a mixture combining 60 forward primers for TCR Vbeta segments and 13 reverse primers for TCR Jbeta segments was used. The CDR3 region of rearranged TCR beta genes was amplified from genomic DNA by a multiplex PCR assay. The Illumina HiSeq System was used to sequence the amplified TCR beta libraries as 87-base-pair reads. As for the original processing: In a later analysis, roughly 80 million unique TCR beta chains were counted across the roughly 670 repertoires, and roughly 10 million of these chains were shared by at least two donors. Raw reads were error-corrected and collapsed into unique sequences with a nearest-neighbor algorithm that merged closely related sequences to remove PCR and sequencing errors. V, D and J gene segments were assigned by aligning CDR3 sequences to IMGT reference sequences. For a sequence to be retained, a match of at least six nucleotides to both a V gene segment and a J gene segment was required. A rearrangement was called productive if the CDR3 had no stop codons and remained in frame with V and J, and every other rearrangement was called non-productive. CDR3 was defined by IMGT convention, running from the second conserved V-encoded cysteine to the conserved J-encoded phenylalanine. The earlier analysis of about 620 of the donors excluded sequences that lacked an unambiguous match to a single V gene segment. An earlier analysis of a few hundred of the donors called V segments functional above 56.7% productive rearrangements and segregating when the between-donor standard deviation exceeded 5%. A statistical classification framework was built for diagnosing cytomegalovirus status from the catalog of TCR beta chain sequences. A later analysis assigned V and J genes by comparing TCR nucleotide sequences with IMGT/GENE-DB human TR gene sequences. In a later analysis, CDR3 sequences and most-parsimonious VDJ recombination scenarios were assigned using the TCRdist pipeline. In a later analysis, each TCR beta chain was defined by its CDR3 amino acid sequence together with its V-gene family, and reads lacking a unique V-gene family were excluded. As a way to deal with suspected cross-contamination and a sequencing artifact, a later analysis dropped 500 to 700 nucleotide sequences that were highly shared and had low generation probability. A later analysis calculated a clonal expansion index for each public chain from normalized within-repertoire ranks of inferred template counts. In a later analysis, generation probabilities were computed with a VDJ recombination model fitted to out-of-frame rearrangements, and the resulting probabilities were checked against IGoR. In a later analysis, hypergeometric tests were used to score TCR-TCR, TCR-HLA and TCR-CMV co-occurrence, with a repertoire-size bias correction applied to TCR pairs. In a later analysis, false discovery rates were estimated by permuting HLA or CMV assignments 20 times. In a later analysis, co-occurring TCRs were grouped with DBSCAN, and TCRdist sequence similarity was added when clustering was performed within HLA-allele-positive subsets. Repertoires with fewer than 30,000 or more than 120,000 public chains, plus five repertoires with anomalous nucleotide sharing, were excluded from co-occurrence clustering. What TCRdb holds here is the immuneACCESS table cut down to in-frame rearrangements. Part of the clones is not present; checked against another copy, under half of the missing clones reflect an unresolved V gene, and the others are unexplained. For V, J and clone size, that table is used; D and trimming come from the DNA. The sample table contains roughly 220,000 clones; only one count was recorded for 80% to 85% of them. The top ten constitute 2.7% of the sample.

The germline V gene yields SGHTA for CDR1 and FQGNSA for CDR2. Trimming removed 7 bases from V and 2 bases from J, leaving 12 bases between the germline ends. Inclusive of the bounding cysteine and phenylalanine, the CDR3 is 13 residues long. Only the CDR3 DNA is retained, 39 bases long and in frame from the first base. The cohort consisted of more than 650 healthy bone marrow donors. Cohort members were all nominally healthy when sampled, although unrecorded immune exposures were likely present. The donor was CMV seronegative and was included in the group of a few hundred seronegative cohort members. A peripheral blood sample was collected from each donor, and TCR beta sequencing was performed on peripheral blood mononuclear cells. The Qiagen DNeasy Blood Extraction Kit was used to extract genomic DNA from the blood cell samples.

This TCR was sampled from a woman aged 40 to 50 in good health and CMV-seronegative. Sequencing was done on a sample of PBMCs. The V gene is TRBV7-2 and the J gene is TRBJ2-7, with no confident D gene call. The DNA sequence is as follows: TGTGCCAGCACCGGCGGCCTAGCCTACGAGCAGTACTTC. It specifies CASTGGLAYEQYF.